The 32 T cell receptor beta chains below come from one sample, sequenced in a study of Ad26.COV2.S vaccination and SARS-CoV-2 variants. Stated treatment: 15 to 20 received Ad26.COV2.S at low or high dose, single or two shots; roughly five received placebo; per-sample allocation not given. Sample collection was performed on day 63 after the first vaccine or placebo injection. Clones were sequenced by immunoSEQ multiplex PCR, and TCRdb holds only the in-frame ones, with some missing. Of about 350,000 clones in the sample, around nine tenths were seen once. Sequenced material: peripheral blood, taken in a trial of Ad26.COV2.S vaccine versus placebo. These receptors were collected from a person aged 18-60 years who received the Ad26.COV2.S COVID-19 vaccine or a placebo.

The V gene is TRBV12-3 or TRBV12-4, the J gene TRBJ2-3; no firm D call. The ends were cut back, 6 bases at V and 6 bases at J, with 7 bases in the middle. CDR3 length equals 11 residues. The CDR3 loop is CASSNVDTQYF. The CDR3 nucleotides read TGTGCCAGCAGCAACGTCGATACGCAGTATTTT.

This clone was observed a few times. The chain combines TRBV7-9 with TRBJ1-1; 9 bases map to TRBD1. The CDR3 has 14 residues. CDR1 SEHNR and CDR2 FQNEAQ come from the germline V gene (reference sequence). The V segment lost 5 bases and the J segment 5 bases; nucleotides outside the gene matches: 6. CDR3: CASSQRTGVTEAFF. The CDR3 coding sequence is TGTGCCAGCAGCCAGCGGACAGGGGTGACTGAAGCTTTCTTT.

This clone appeared once. The rearrangement uses TRBV6-1 and TRBJ1-4, with no clear D. Germline V gives CDR1 MNHNS, CDR2 SASEGT. Trimming cost V 2 bases and J 4 bases, with 11 bases left between them. This CDR3 spans 15 amino acids. The CDR3 region is CASSEQGRSNEKLFF. In nucleotides, the CDR3 is TGTGCCAGCAGTGAACAAGGACGGAGTAATGAAAAACTGTTTTTT.

Here the CDR3 reads CASSPQGGITEAFF. DNA of the CDR3: TGTGCCAGCAGCCCCCAGGGAGGCATCACTGAAGCTTTCTTT. The chain combines TRBV7-9 with TRBJ1-1; TRBD1 is a possible D gene (5 bases). CDR3 length: 14 residues. Germline CDR1 is SEHNR and CDR2 is FQNEAQ (reference sequence). V gave up 5 bases and J gave up 4 bases, with 14 bases separating them. The full variable domain, in which reference TRBV7-9 and TRBJ1-1 provide the parts outside the CDR3, is DTGVSQNPRHKITKRGQNVTFRCDPISEHNRLYWYRQTLGQGPEFLTYFQNEAQLEKSRLLSDRFSAERPKGSFSTLEIQRTEQGDSAMYLCASSPQGGITEAFFGQGTRLTVV.

This chain links TRBV2 with TRBJ2-6; 10 bases line up with TRBD1. In germline, CDR1 is SNHLY, CDR2 FYNNEI. The length of the CDR3 is 17 residues. V was clipped by 6 bases and J by 2 bases; unmatched bases: 7. CDR3 DNA: TGTGCCAGCAGGACCGGGACAGGGGACCCTGGGGCCAACGTCCTGACTTTC. It encodes CASRTGTGDPGANVLTF.

The chain combines TRBV5-1 with TRBJ1-6; 11 positions match TRBD1. Germline values: CDR1 SGHRS, CDR2 YFSETQ. The V and J ends lost 4 bases and 0 bases, in that order; junction bases with no gene match: 15. The CDR3 totals 21 residues. CDR3 DNA: TGCGCCAGCAGCGGAGACCGGGACAGGGGGGTGTCGAGCTCCTATAATTCACCCCTCCACTTT. Translating gives CASSGDRDRGVSSSYNSPLHF.

The gene calls are TRBV4-1 and TRBJ2-1, with 10 bases fitting TRBD1. J lost 7 bases, V lost 7 bases, and 10 bases had no gene match. CDR3 length: 15 amino acids. The germline V gene has CDR1 MGHRA and CDR2 YSYEKL. CDR3 sequence reads: CASNYPGQGRNEQFF. The CDR3 region has the DNA TGCGCCAGCAATTACCCGGGACAGGGGAGGAATGAGCAGTTCTTC.

V and J are TRBV5-4 and TRBJ2-3; 10 bases map to TRBD2. V shed 3 bases and J 3 bases; nucleotides not matched to a gene: 1. The germline V gene has CDR1 SGHNT and CDR2 YYREEE (reference sequence). CDR3 length: 14 amino acids. CDR3 region: CASSSGLATDTQYF. The CDR3 coding sequence is TGTGCCAGCAGCTCGGGACTAGCGACAGATACGCAGTATTTT. The full variable domain, completed using reference TRBV5-4 and TRBJ2-3, is ETGVTQSPTHLIKTRGQQVTLRCSSQSGHNTVSWYQQALGQGPQFIFQYYREEENGRGNFPPRFSGLQFPNYSSELNVNALELDDSALYLCASSSGLATDTQYFGPGTRLTVL.

The gene calls are TRBV7-2 and TRBJ1-1, with 7 bases aligning to TRBD1. Germline loops: CDR1 SGHTA, CDR2 FQGNSA. This CDR3 has 14 amino acids. V was pared by 5 bases and J by 6 bases, with 9 bases of the junction left unmatched. DNA for the CDR3: TGTGCCAGCAGCCCGGAACAGGGGTACCCTGAAGCTTTCTTT. Translated, it gives CASSPEQGYPEAFF. Full variable domain (remainder filled in from reference TRBV7-2 and TRBJ1-1): GAGVSQSPSNKVTEKGKDVELRCDPISGHTALYWYRQSLGQGLEFLIYFQGNSAPDKSGLPSDRFSAERTGGSVSTLTIQRTQQEDSAVYLCASSPEQGYPEAFFGQGTRLTVV.

The chain couples TRBV7-9 to TRBJ2-1; D unresolved. This CDR3 spans 14 amino acids. In germline, CDR1 is SEHNR, CDR2 FQNEAQ (reference sequence). Trimming took 5 bases from V and 7 from J, leaving 15 bases between them. This chain's CDR3 is CASSPYLGVNEQFF. CDR3 coding DNA: TGTGCCAGCAGCCCATACCTAGGAGTTAATGAGCAGTTCTTC.

In its sample, this clone was seen once. The chain recombines TRBV11-2 with TRBJ2-7, with a possible D match to TRBD1 (5 bases). The CDR3 length is 13 residues. In germline, CDR1 is SGHAT, CDR2 FQNNGV. The V and J ends lost 3 bases and 7 bases respectively, with 13 bases between them. In DNA form, the CDR3 reads TGTGCCAGCAGCTTCATGGGGCTAGGAGAGCAGTACTTC. This gives the protein CASSFMGLGEQYF.

The chain carries TRBV28 and TRBJ2-3; 12 bases map to TRBD2. After removal of 8 bases from V and 4 bases from J, the junction contained 7 bases not matched to a gene. Germline loops: CDR1 MDHEN, CDR2 SYDVKM. The CDR3 runs to 15 residues. CDR3 sequence: CASGRTSGKADTQYF. The CDR3 DNA reads TGTGCCAGCGGAAGGACTAGCGGGAAGGCAGATACGCAGTATTTT.

This chain connects TRBV2 to TRBJ2-7; either TRBD1 or TRBD2 may supply D (5 bases each). V was cut by 6 bases and J by 7 bases, with 19 bases left in between. Germline lookup yields CDR1 SNHLY and CDR2 FYNNEI. CDR3 length: 14 residues. CDR3 in amino acids: CASSVTVSGGEQYF. The CDR3 nucleotides read TGTGCCAGCAGCGTGACAGTCTCTGGGGGTGAGCAGTACTTC. Full variable domain (rest looked up from reference TRBV2 and TRBJ2-7): EPEVTQTPSHQVTQMGQEVILRCVPISNHLYFYWYRQILGQKVEFLVSFYNNEISEKSEIFDDQFSVERPDGSNFTLKIRSTKLEDSAMYFCASSVTVSGGEQYFGPGTRLTVT.

At least ten counts were recorded for this clone. This chain joins TRBV6-4 and TRBJ1-1; 9 positions agree with TRBD1. Germline trimming cut 3 bases from V and 6 bases from J; bases unmatched to any gene: 5. Germline CDR1 is MRHNA and CDR2 is SNTAGT. CDR3 length equals 14 residues. The CDR3 protein is CASSEDRGVPEAFF. In nucleotides, the CDR3 is TGTGCCAGCAGTGAAGACAGGGGGGTCCCTGAAGCTTTCTTT.

The rearrangement uses TRBV13 and TRBJ2-7, with D perhaps TRBD1 (5 bases). Trimming stripped 2 bases from V and 0 bases from J, with 11 bases between. This CDR3 contains 15 residues. Germline-derived CDR1 and CDR2 are PRHDT and FYEKMQ (reference sequence). In DNA, the CDR3 is TGTGCCAGCAGCTTACAGGGTTTTTCCTCCTACGAGCAGTACTTC. Its translation is CASSLQGFSSYEQYF. Drawing the rest from reference TRBV13 and TRBJ2-7, the complete variable domain is AAGVIQSPRHLIKEKRETATLKCYPIPRHDTVYWYQQGPGQDPQFLISFYEKMQSDKGSIPDRFSAQQFSDYHSELNMSSLELGDSALYFCASSLQGFSSYEQYFGPGTRLTVT.

The chain is built from TRBV6-4 and TRBJ1-2; tentative D call: TRBD1 (5 bases). The germline gives CDR1 MRHNA, CDR2 SNTAGT. This CDR3 contains 15 residues. Between the trimmed V and J ends, which lost 4 bases and 2 bases, there was a span of 14 bases. The CDR3 sequence: CASSVEEGANYGYTF. For the CDR3, the DNA is TGTGCCAGCAGTGTAGAGGAAGGGGCCAACTATGGCTACACCTTC.

This chain joins TRBV28 and TRBJ1-1; perhaps TRBD1 as D (5 bases). Germline lookup yields CDR1 MDHEN and CDR2 SYDVKM. V gave up 3 bases and J gave up 5 bases, with 13 bases separating them. This CDR3 contains 14 residues. CDR3 sequence reads: CASSFGGPITEAFF. The CDR3 DNA sequence: TGTGCCAGCAGTTTTGGGGGTCCGATAACTGAAGCTTTCTTT.

This rearrangement joins TRBV11-2 to TRBJ2-6; D is possibly TRBD2 (5 bases). V was shortened by 4 bases and J by 0 bases, with 13 bases between the two germline ends. This CDR3 has 17 residues. Germline-derived CDR1 and CDR2 are SGHAT and FQNNGV. The CDR3 is CASSSGFRFSGANVLTF. CDR3 DNA sequence: TGTGCCAGCAGCTCGGGGTTCCGTTTCTCTGGGGCCAACGTCCTGACTTTC.

The chain carries TRBV4-1 and TRBJ2-7, with a possible D match to TRBD1 (6 bases). CDR1 and CDR2 from the germline V gene are MGHRA and YSYEKL. The CDR3 length is 14 residues. Trimming took off 1 base at V and 1 base at J, with 8 bases between the two ends. CDR3 bases: TGCGCCAGCAGCCAAGTGGGGGCGTCCTACGAGCAGTACTTC. Translating gives CASSQVGASYEQYF.

The chain is built from TRBV28 and TRBJ1-3; D might be TRBD1 (6 bases). V was clipped by 11 bases and J by 0 bases, with 14 bases between them. CDR1 and CDR2 (germline): MDHEN, SYDVKM. The CDR3 extends over 14 amino acids. The CDR3 is CAGTDRSSGNTIYF. The CDR3 DNA sequence: TGTGCCGGCACCGACAGGAGCTCTGGAAACACCATATATTTT.

The chain links TRBV7-8 to TRBJ1-3, with a possible D match to TRBD1 (5 bases). V shed 4 bases and J shed 0 bases, with 10 bases lying between them. In germline, CDR1 is SGHVS, CDR2 FQNEAQ. The CDR3 has 15 amino acids. This CDR3 is CASSSQGGSGNTIYF. For the CDR3, the DNA is TGTGCCAGCAGCTCTCAGGGAGGCTCTGGAAACACCATATATTTT.

The chain links TRBV10-2 to TRBJ2-2; D is unresolved. The CDR3 runs to 14 residues. The V gene lost 3 bases and the J gene lost 8 bases, with 13 bases spanning the gap. Germline CDR1 WSHSY, CDR2 SAAADI. As DNA, the CDR3 is TGCGCCAGCAGTGATCAGAATATGAGAGGGGAGCTGTTTTTT. This gives the protein CASSDQNMRGELFF.

V and J are TRBV21-1 and TRBJ1-1. TRBV21-1 has pseudogene status. The CDR3 spans 15 residues. The CDR3 DNA sequence: TGTGCCAGCAGCAAAGCGGCCAGCCCGAACACTGAAGCTTTCTTT. Its protein product is CASSKAASPNTEAFF.

The rearrangement links TRBV7-3 to TRBJ1-1; TRBD1 agrees at 10 bases. The V gene's germline CDR1 is SGHTA and CDR2 FQGTGA. The CDR3 is 15 residues long. The V and J ends lost 2 bases and 1 base, in that order; junction bases with no gene match: 1. The CDR3 nucleotides are TGTGCCAGCAGCTTAGGGACAGGGGCGAACACTGAAGCTTTCTTT. Translation: CASSLGTGANTEAFF.

This clone was recorded once. The rearrangement joins TRBV4-3 to TRBJ1-6; D is unresolved. CDR1 and CDR2 (germline): LGHNA, YSLEER. This CDR3 has 14 amino acids. Trimming took 0 bases from V and 11 from J, leaving 11 bases between them. CDR3 residues: CASSQDPIRTPLHF. The CDR3 DNA is TGCGCCAGCAGCCAAGACCCTATACGGACACCCCTCCACTTT.

This clone has a handful of counts. The V and J genes are TRBV7-9 and TRBJ2-2, with D possibly matching TRBD2 (6 bases). Trimming pared 8 bases from V and 5 bases from J, leaving 12 bases between. Germline values: CDR1 SEHNR, CDR2 FQNEAQ (reference sequence). CDR3 length: 13 amino acids. The CDR3 DNA is TGTGCCAGCGGGGGGAAGGAGACCGGGGAGCTGTTTTTT. It yields the protein CASGGKETGELFF.

This sequence joins TRBV5-6 and TRBJ2-2; D is perhaps TRBD1 (6 bases). V was shortened by 5 bases and J by 6 bases, with 17 bases between the two germline ends. The germline V gene encodes CDR1 SGHDT and CDR2 YYEEEE. This CDR3 has 15 residues. CDR3 protein: CASREGGASSGELFF. The CDR3 region has the DNA TGTGCCAGCAGGGAAGGGGGTGCCAGCTCCGGGGAGCTGTTTTTT.

This sequence joins TRBV28 and TRBJ2-2; 9 bases fit TRBD1. Germline CDR1 reads MDHEN; CDR2 reads SYDVKM. The length of the CDR3 is 15 residues. Trimming took 5 bases from V and 2 from J; bases not matched to a gene: 3. CDR3 sequence: CASSRTGVNTGELFF. The CDR3 coding sequence is TGTGCCAGCAGTCGGACAGGGGTTAACACCGGGGAGCTGTTTTTT.

The chain uses TRBV28 and TRBJ2-7, with D hard to call. The CDR3 is made up of 13 amino acids. CDR1 is MDHEN, CDR2 SYDVKM, per germline. Trimming took off 6 bases at V and 2 bases at J, with 11 bases between the two ends. CDR3 sequence (DNA): TGTGCCAGCAGCCAGGACCGGCCCTACGAGCAGTACTTC. Its protein product is CASSQDRPYEQYF.

V and J are TRBV5-6 and TRBJ2-3, with D possibly matching TRBD2 (8 bases). The germline gives CDR1 SGHDT, CDR2 YYEEEE. This CDR3 region has 15 residues. V dropped 4 bases and J dropped 4 bases, with 16 bases sitting between them. The CDR3 DNA reads TGTGCCAGCAGCCGGGAGGGGGCGAGCGCAGATACGCAGTATTTT. Protein sequence: CASSREGASADTQYF. The whole variable domain, filled in from reference TRBV5-6 and TRBJ2-3, reads DAGVTQSPTHLIKTRGQQVTLRCSPKSGHDTVSWYQQALGQGPQFIFQYYEEEERQRGNFPDRFSGHQFPNYSSELNVNALLLGDSALYLCASSREGASADTQYFGPGTRLTVL.

The chain has TRBV6-1 and TRBJ1-5; TRBD1 is a possible D gene (6 bases). The V gene lost 0 bases and the J gene lost 6 bases, with 12 bases spanning the gap. The CDR3 covers 15 residues. The germline V gene has CDR1 MNHNS and CDR2 SASEGT. CDR3 sequence: CASSEAGRGIQPQHF. CDR3 nucleotide sequence: TGTGCCAGCAGTGAAGCTGGGAGGGGGATTCAGCCCCAGCATTTT.

The J gene is TRBJ2-1, the V gene TRBV7-2; D remains unclear. Trimming stripped 7 bases from V and 6 bases from J, with 16 bases between. CDR3 length: 14 residues. CDR1 is SGHTA and CDR2 is FQGNSA in the germline V gene. CDR3 residues: CASIPFSLSNEQFF. CDR3 sequence (DNA): TGTGCCAGCATCCCCTTTTCTCTTTCCAATGAGCAGTTCTTC.